These 30 T cell receptor beta chains originate from one sample sequenced in a study of T cells expressing NK-cell markers (dated by TCRdb to the early 2020s). Library construction relied on 5' RACE. Sequencing was performed on an Illumina HiSeq 2000. After reprocessing by TCRdb, each CDR3 protein sequence is one entry, and no DNA is given. This sample's table contains 20,000 to 25,000 distinct CDR3 sequences. The ten most abundant clones make up 58% of the sample. Sequencing used blood T cells: a sorted CD56 or NKG2C T cell subset, CD4+ or CD8+ T cells, or bulk PBMC T cells (not recorded which). The receptors here all came from a man aged 18-75 years in good health.

CDR3 in amino acids: CASRPTGGAFGYTF. The chain employs TRBV7-2 and TRBJ1-2; the TRBD1 assignment by TCRdb is unverifiable without DNA. Per germline, CDR1 SGHTA and CDR2 FQGNSA. This CDR3 is 14 amino acids long.

The chain carries TRBV20-1 and TRBJ2-1. Germline V gene lookup returns CDR1 DFQATT and CDR2 SNEGSKA (reference sequence). This CDR3 has 15 amino acids. This CDR3 is CSASGHGSSYNEQFF.

This rearrangement joins TRBV4-3 to TRBJ1-4; with no DNA, the TCRdb D assignment of TRBD1 cannot be verified. CDR1 and CDR2 (germline): LGHNA, YSLEER. The CDR3 contains 16 residues. The CDR3 loop reads CASSQVPGQGNEKLFF.

This sequence joins TRBV7-2 and TRBJ1-1. This CDR3 region has 13 residues. Germline V lookup: CDR1 SGHTA, CDR2 FQGNSA. The CDR3 is CASSWEVNTEAFF.

CDR3 in amino acids: CASSLTSGRLQETQYF. The chain links TRBV28 to TRBJ2-5; the D call of TRBD2 rests on TCRdb alone, since no DNA is present to check it. Germline loops: CDR1 MDHEN, CDR2 SYDVKM. The CDR3 consists of 16 residues.

V is TRBV10-3 and J is TRBJ1-5. CDR1 ENHRY and CDR2 SYGVKD come from the germline V gene. The CDR3 extends over 14 amino acids. CDR3 residues: CAISGVGIDQPQHF.

CDR3: CASSYSRTGGNQPQHF. V gene TRBV6-2 or TRBV6-3 combines with J gene TRBJ1-5; with no DNA, the TCRdb D assignment of TRBD1 cannot be verified. Germline V lookup: CDR1 MNHEY, CDR2 SVGEGT. The CDR3 length is 16 residues.

The J gene is TRBJ2-7, the V gene TRBV2. The CDR3 has 12 amino acids. CDR1 SNHLY and CDR2 FYNNEI come from the germline V gene. CDR3: CASSEGPYEQYF.

The gene calls are TRBV6-5 and TRBJ1-4; without DNA, the TCRdb call of TRBD1 cannot be checked. CDR3 size: 15 residues. Germline-derived CDR1 and CDR2 are MNHEY and SVGAGI. The CDR3 loop is CASSLSGTGSEKLFF.

This chain connects TRBV12-5 to TRBJ1-1. Germline V CDR1 and CDR2: LGHNT, FRNRAP. The CDR3 covers 16 residues. CDR3 amino acids: CASGLVLGDRNTEAFF.

This CDR3 is CASSSTSGGIQTQYF. V and J are TRBV12-3 or TRBV12-4 and TRBJ2-5; TCRdb's D gene call, TRBD2, goes unchecked for lack of DNA. CDR3 length: 15 amino acids.

The chain joins TRBV5-5 to TRBJ2-2; checking the TCRdb D call of TRBD1 is not possible without DNA. CDR1 and CDR2 (germline): SGHKS, YYEKEE (reference sequence). This CDR3 comprises 16 residues. Here the CDR3 reads CASSSDTGARTGELFF. Full variable domain (missing parts from reference TRBV5-5 and TRBJ2-2): DAGVTQSPTHLIKTRGQQVTLRCSPISGHKSVSWYQQVLGQGPQFIFQYYEKEERGRGNFPDRFSARQFPNYSSELNVNALLLGDSALYLCASSSDTGARTGELFFGEGSRLTVL.

This chain uses TRBV27 with TRBJ2-3; with no DNA, the TCRdb D assignment of TRBD1 cannot be verified. Germline CDR1 and CDR2: MNHEY and SMNVEV (reference sequence). The CDR3 length is 15 residues. CDR3 sequence: CASSLSRGDVDTQYF.

The V call is TRBV12-3 or TRBV12-4, the J call TRBJ2-7; the D call of TRBD2 rests on TCRdb alone, since no DNA is present to check it. The CDR3 contains 16 residues. CDR3 protein: CASSLGATSGIDEQYF.

This rearrangement joins TRBV7-9 to TRBJ2-7; TCRdb lists TRBD2, though no DNA is available to test this call. The CDR3 is 15 residues long. Germline V CDR1 and CDR2: SEHNR, FQNEAQ (reference sequence). This chain's CDR3 is CASSRAGGPTNEQYF.

The chain carries TRBV6-2 or TRBV6-3 and TRBJ1-6. Germline assignment: CDR1 MNHEY and CDR2 SVGEGT. The CDR3 contains 15 residues. The CDR3 reads CASSYLQAYNSPLHF.

The rearrangement joins TRBV4-3 to TRBJ1-1; there is no DNA to check the TCRdb D call of TRBD1. CDR1 LGHNA and CDR2 YSLEER come from the germline V gene. The CDR3 sequence is 16 residues long. CDR3 sequence: CASSQERTGGRGEAFF.

The rearrangement uses TRBV6-2 or TRBV6-3 and TRBJ1-1. The germline V gene encodes CDR1 MNHEY and CDR2 SVGEGT. The CDR3 contains 11 residues. CDR3 sequence reads: CASSSRRQAFF.

This chain joins TRBV12-3 or TRBV12-4 and TRBJ2-1. CDR3 size: 14 residues. The CDR3 spells CASTFEYSYNEQFF.

The chain recombines TRBV7-9 with TRBJ2-1; TCRdb reports TRBD1, a call that lacks DNA to check it against. Per germline, CDR1 SEHNR and CDR2 FQNEAQ (reference sequence). This CDR3 comprises 15 residues. The CDR3 loop reads CASSYVPGLRNEQFF.

The V gene is TRBV6-2 or TRBV6-3, the J gene TRBJ2-6; TCRdb's D call, TRBD1, is unchecked because there is no DNA. This CDR3 is 19 amino acids long. Looked up from germline, CDR1 is MNHEY and CDR2 is SVGEGT. This CDR3 reads CASSYSIEGQFSGANVLTF.

The V and J genes are TRBV4-2 and TRBJ2-7. Germline V gene data show CDR1 as LGHNA and CDR2 as YNFKEQ. The CDR3 contains 13 residues. CDR3 in amino acids: CASSHATVREQYF.

V is TRBV25-1 and J is TRBJ1-6; TCRdb's assignment of TRBD1 cannot be checked, as there is no DNA. From germline, CDR1 is MGHDK and CDR2 SYGVNS. The CDR3 is 13 residues long. Here the CDR3 reads CASTSGQGSPLHF.

The chain uses TRBV7-2 and TRBJ1-6; checking the TCRdb D call of TRBD1 is not possible without DNA. The germline V gene has CDR1 SGHTA and CDR2 FQGNSA. The length of the CDR3 is 15 residues. The CDR3 loop is CASSSQSGGYSPLHF.

The rearrangement joins TRBV6-2 or TRBV6-3 to TRBJ2-7; TCRdb picks TRBD2, but there is no DNA to check that call. Germline V gene lookup returns CDR1 MNHEY and CDR2 SVGEGT. The CDR3 is made up of 12 amino acids. The CDR3: CASSYGAGEQYF.

The chain employs TRBV12-3 or TRBV12-4 and TRBJ2-5; TCRdb reports TRBD2, a call that lacks DNA to check it against. There are 16 residues in the CDR3. CDR3 sequence reads: CASSFWGGGGQETQYF.

The J gene is TRBJ2-5, the V gene TRBV4-1; TCRdb lists TRBD1, though no DNA is available to test this call. Germline V gene lookup returns CDR1 MGHRA and CDR2 YSYEKL. The CDR3 runs to 15 residues. The CDR3 region is CASSPQGQGVETQYF.

CDR3 in amino acids: CASSPLTGSTDTQYF. The V gene is TRBV18, the J gene TRBJ2-3. CDR1 is KGHSH, CDR2 LQKENI, per germline. This CDR3 has 15 amino acids.

CDR3 amino acids: CSARSAGVLADTQYF. The rearrangement uses TRBV20-1 and TRBJ2-3; TCRdb proposes TRBD2, but this gene call is untestable without DNA. The germline gives CDR1 DFQATT, CDR2 SNEGSKA (reference sequence). CDR3 length equals 15 residues.

This chain links TRBV3-1 with TRBJ2-7; the D call of TRBD1 rests on TCRdb alone, since no DNA is present to check it. From germline, CDR1 is LGHDT and CDR2 YNNKEL (reference sequence). The CDR3 extends over 16 amino acids. The CDR3 is CASSQKSGARTYEQYF.